This T cell receptor (beta chain) derives from a study of cytomegalovirus exposure and HLA in healthy donors. Study-wide context: Researchers found that about 84% of 350 to 500 genotyped donors fell within the Caucasian-associated ancestry cluster.

Per the germline V gene, CDR1 is SGHNT and CDR2 is YENEEA. The V gene lost 5 bases and the J gene lost 2 bases, with 9 bases spanning the gap. The CDR3 is 13 amino acids. This clone has a handful of counts. A multiplex PCR was run with 60 Vbeta primers and 13 Jbeta primers. Some clones are missing from TCRdb's copy, which holds only in-frame ones; the method was immunoSEQ multiplex PCR. The sample contains approximately 170,000 clones, approximately 80% of which appear only once. The chain is built from TRBV11-3 and TRBJ1-1; D perhaps matches TRBD1 (6 bases). Sequencing was carried out using PBMCs. This TCR was sampled from a boy aged 2 to 9 in good health and CMV-seronegative. In nucleotides, the CDR3 is TGTGCCAGCAGCCTACAGGGTAACACTGAAGCTTTCTTT. It is translated as CASSLQGNTEAFF.